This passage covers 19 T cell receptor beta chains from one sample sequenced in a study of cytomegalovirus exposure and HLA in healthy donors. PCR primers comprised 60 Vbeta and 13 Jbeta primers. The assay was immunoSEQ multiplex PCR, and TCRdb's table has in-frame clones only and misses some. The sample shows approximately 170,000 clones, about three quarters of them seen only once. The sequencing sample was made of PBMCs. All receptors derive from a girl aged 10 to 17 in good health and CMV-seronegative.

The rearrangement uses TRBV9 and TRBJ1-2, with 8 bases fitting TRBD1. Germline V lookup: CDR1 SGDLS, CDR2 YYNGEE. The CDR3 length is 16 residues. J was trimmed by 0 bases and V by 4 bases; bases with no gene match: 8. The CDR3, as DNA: TGTGCCAGCAGCTCCAACAGGGACAGGACTAACTATGGCTACACCTTC. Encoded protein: CASSSNRDRTNYGYTF.

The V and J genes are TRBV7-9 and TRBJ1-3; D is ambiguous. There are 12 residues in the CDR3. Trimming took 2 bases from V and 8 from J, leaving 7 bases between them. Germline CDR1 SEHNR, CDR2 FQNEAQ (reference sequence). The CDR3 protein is CASSLNGDTIYF. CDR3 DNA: TGTGCCAGCAGCTTAAACGGGGACACCATATATTTT.

Here the CDR3 DNA reads TGTGCCAGCACCAGGGCTGTGAATACCAATCAGCCCCAGCATTTT. This sequence encodes CASTRAVNTNQPQHF. The V call is TRBV2, the J call TRBJ1-5, with D possibly matching TRBD1 (5 bases). The CDR3 is made up of 15 amino acids. CDR1 and CDR2 (germline): SNHLY, FYNNEI. The V gene lost 7 bases and the J gene lost 3 bases, with 16 bases spanning the gap.

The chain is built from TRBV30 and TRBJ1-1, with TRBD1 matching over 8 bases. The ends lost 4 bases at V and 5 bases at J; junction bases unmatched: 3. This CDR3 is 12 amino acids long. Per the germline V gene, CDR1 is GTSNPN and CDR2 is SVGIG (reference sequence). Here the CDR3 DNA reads TGTGCCTGGACAGGGGGCGGGACTGAAGCTTTCTTT. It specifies CAWTGGGTEAFF. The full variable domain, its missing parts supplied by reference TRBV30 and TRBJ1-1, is SQTIHQWPATLVQPVGSPLSLECTVEGTSNPNLYWYRQAAGRGLQLLFYSVGIGQISSEVPQNLSASRPQDRQFILSSKKLLLSDSGFYLCAWTGGGTEAFFGQGTRLTVV.

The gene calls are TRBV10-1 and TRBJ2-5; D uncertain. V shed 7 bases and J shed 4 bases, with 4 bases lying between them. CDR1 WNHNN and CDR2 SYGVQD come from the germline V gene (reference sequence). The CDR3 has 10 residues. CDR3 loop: CASTGETQYF. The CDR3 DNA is TGCGCCAGCACCGGAGAGACCCAGTACTTC.

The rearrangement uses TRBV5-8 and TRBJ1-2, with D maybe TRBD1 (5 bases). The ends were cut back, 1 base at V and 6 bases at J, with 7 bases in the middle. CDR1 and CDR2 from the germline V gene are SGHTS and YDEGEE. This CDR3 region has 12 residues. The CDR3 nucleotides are TGTGCCAGCAGCTTGTGGGGGGATGGCTACACCTTC. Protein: CASSLWGDGYTF.

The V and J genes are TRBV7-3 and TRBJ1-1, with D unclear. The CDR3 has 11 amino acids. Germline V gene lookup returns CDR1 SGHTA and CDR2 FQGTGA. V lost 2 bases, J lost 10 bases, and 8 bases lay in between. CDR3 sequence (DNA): TGTGCCAGCAGCTTAGAGGGCCGAGCTTTCTTT. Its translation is CASSLEGRAFF.

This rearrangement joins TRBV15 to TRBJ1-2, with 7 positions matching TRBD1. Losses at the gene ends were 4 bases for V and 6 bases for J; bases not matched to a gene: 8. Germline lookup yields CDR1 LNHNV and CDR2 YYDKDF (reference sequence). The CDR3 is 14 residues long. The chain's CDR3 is CATSTSTGMDGYTF. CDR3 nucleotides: TGTGCCACCAGCACATCGACAGGGATGGATGGCTACACCTTC. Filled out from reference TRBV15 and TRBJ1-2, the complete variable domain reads DAMVIQNPRYQVTQFGKPVTLSCSQTLNHNVMYWYQQKSSQAPKLLFHYYDKDFNNEADTPDNFQSRRPNTSFCFLDIRSPGLGDTAMYLCATSTSTGMDGYTFGSGTRLTVV.

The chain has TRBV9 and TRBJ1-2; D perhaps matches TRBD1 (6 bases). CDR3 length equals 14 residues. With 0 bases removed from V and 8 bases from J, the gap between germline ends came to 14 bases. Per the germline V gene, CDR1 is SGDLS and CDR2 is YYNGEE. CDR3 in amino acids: CASSVDPGVRGYTF. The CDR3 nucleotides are TGTGCCAGCAGCGTAGACCCAGGGGTTCGGGGCTACACCTTC.

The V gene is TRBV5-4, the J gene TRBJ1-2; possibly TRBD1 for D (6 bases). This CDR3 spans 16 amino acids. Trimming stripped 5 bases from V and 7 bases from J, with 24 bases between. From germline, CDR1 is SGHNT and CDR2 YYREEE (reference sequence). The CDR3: CASSPPESGARGGYTF. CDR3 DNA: TGTGCCAGCAGTCCCCCGGAATCAGGGGCTCGGGGTGGCTACACCTTC.

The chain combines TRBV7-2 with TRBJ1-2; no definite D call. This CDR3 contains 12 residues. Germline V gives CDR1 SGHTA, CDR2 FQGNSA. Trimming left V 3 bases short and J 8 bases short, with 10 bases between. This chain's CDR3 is CASSFKERGYTF. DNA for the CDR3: TGTGCCAGCAGCTTCAAAGAACGGGGCTACACCTTC.

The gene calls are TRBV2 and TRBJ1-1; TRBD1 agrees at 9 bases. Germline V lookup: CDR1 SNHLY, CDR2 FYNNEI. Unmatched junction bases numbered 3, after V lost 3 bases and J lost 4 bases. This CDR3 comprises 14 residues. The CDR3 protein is CASSETGGTTEAFF. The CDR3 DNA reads TGTGCCAGCAGTGAGACAGGGGGAACCACTGAAGCTTTCTTT. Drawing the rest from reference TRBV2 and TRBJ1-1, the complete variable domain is EPEVTQTPSHQVTQMGQEVILRCVPISNHLYFYWYRQILGQKVEFLVSFYNNEISEKSEIFDDQFSVERPDGSNFTLKIRSTKLEDSAMYFCASSETGGTTEAFFGQGTRLTVV.

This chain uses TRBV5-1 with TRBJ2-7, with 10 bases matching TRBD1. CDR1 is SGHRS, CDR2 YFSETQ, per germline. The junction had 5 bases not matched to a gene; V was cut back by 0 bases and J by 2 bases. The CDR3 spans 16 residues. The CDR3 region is CASSLAPGTGAYEQYF. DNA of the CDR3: TGCGCCAGCAGCTTGGCCCCGGGGACAGGGGCCTACGAGCAGTACTTC.

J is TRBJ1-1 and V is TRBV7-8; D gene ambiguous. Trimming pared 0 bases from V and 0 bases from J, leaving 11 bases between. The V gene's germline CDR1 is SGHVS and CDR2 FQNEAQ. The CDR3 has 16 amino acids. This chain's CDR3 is CASSLALGNMNTEAFF. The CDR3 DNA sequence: TGTGCCAGCAGCTTAGCGCTCGGGAACATGAACACTGAAGCTTTCTTT.

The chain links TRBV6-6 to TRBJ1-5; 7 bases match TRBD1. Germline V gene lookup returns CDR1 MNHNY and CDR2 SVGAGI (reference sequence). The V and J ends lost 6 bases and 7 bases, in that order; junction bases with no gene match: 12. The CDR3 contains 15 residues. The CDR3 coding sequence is TGTGCCAGCAGGCGGGACAGCCGGGTGGAGCAGCCCCAGCATTTT. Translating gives CASRRDSRVEQPQHF.

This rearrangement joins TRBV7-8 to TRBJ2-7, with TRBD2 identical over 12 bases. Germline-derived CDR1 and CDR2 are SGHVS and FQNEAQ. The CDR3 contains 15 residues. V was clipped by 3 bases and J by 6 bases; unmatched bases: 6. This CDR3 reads CASSFPSGLAGEQYF. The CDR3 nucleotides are TGTGCCAGCAGCTTCCCATCGGGACTAGCGGGCGAGCAGTACTTC.

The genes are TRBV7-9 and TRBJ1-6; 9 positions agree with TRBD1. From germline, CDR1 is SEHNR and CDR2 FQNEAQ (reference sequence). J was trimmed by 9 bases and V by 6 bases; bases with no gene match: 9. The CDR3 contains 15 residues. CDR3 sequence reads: CASRSGTGNGSPLHF. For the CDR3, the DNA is TGTGCCAGCAGATCCGGGACAGGGAATGGTTCACCCCTCCACTTT.

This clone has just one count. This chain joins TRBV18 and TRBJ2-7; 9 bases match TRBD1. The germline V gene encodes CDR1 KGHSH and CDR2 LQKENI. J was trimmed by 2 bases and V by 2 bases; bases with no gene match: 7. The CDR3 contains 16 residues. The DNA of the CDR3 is TGTGCCAGCTCACCATGGGACAGGGCGGGAACCTACGAGCAGTACTTC. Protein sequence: CASSPWDRAGTYEQYF.

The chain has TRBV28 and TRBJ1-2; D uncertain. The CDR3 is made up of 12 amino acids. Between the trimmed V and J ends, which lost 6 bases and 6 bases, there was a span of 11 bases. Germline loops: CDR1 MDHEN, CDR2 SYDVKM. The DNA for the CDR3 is TGTGCCAGCAGCCTTGGGCCGGATGGCTACACCTTC. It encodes CASSLGPDGYTF.